Listed below are T cell receptor beta chains from one sample, sequenced in a study of shared clonotypes between healthy human individuals. Clones were read by immunoSEQ multiplex PCR, and TCRdb kept only the in-frame ones, dropping some. The sample lists roughly 770,000 clones, around 96% occurring once. Input material: naive CD8+ T cells sorted from blood. These receptors were taken from a young man in good health. Both conserved end residues are part of each CDR3. A D gene is named only where the DNA matches it firmly. Where a row states a size, it is once, few, many or the class of an expanded clone; other rows omit it.

j_call d_call v_call clone_size cdr3_nt cdr3_aa
TRBJ2-5 NA TRBV7-9 NA TGTGCCAGCAGCTCGACCCTTCTACGGGAGTCTGGCCTCGCGGAGACCCAGTACTTC CASSSTLLRESGLAETQYF
TRBJ2-1 NA TRBV4-3 NA TGCGCCAGCAGCCAAGATAGGGGGATTTACAATGAGCAGTTCTTC CASSQDRGIYNEQFF
TRBJ2-2 TRBD2 TRBV27 NA TGTGCCAGCAGAGCATCTAGCGGTGACACCGGGGAGCTGTTTTTT CASRASSGDTGELFF
TRBJ2-7 TRBD2 TRBV27 NA TGTGCCAGCAGTTCCATGACTAGCCGGAGCTCCTACGAGCAGTACTTC CASSSMTSRSSYEQYF
TRBJ2-7 NA TRBV7-2 NA TGTGCCAGCAGCTTAGCGAGATGGGGACAAGACGTATCCTACGAGCAGTACTTC CASSLARWGQDVSYEQYF
TRBJ2-7 TRBD2 TRBV4-3 NA TGCGCCAGCAGCCAAGGAACTAGCGGCGGCTACGAGCAGTACTTC CASSQGTSGGYEQYF
TRBJ1-2 NA TRBV7-9 NA TGTGCCAGCAGCTTAGCGGGGATCGGCTACACCTTC CASSLAGIGYTF
TRBJ2-6 NA TRBV5-5 NA TGTGCCAGCAGCTTGTGGCAGGCCGCTGGGGCCAACGTCCTGACTTTC CASSLWQAAGANVLTF
TRBJ2-1 TRBD1 TRBV6-5 NA TGTGCCAGCAGTTACTCGGGACAGGGAGCAAATGAGCAGTTCTTC CASSYSGQGANEQFF
TRBJ2-7 NA TRBV27 NA TGTGCCAGCCAGGGGGGGCCCTACTACGAGCAGTACTTC CASQGGPYYEQYF
TRBJ1-5 NA TRBV7-8 NA TGTGCCAGCAGCTTAGACATCGATAGCAATCAGCCCCAGCATTTT CASSLDIDSNQPQHF
TRBJ1-1 NA TRBV29-1 NA TGCAGCGTTGAAGCCCCAATGGGGGCGAACACTGAAGCTTTCTTT CSVEAPMGANTEAFF
TRBJ2-7 NA TRBV28 few TGTGCCAGCAGTTCCCCCTACGAGCAGTACTTC CASSSPYEQYF
TRBJ2-7 TRBD2 TRBV9 NA TGTGCCAGCAGCGAGAGGGGGACTAGCGGGAGTGTCAACGAGCAGTACTTC CASSERGTSGSVNEQYF
TRBJ2-3 NA TRBV7-2 once TGTGCCAGCAGTCTGAAGCGGGACAACACCCCTAGCACAGATACGCAGTATTTT CASSLKRDNTPSTDTQYF
TRBJ2-1 TRBD2 TRBV2 NA TGTGCCAGCAGGGGAGTCTTAGCGGGAGAGACTTACAATGAGCAGTTCTTC CASRGVLAGETYNEQFF
TRBJ2-7 NA TRBV7-9 NA TGTGCCAGTTCTCAAGTTGCTGGGGAGCAGTACTTC CASSQVAGEQYF
TRBJ1-3 NA TRBV25-1 NA TGTGCCAGCAGTGAAACGGGACGTTTTGGAAACACCATATATTTT CASSETGRFGNTIYF
TRBJ1-3 NA TRBV7-8 NA TGTGCCAGCAGGGGGGGAAACACCATATATTTT CASRGGNTIYF
TRBJ2-2 TRBD2 TRBV6-6 NA TGTGCCAGCAGTTACGGGAGGGGCACCGGGGAGCTGTTTTTT CASSYGRGTGELFF
TRBJ2-7 TRBD2 TRBV27 NA TGTGCCAGCAGTCCCCCACGGGGGGGCGACAACTACGAGCAGTACTTC CASSPPRGGDNYEQYF
TRBJ1-2 TRBD1 TRBV27 NA TGTGCCAGCACCCCAGAGGGGACAGACCGGGCCTATGGCTACACCTTC CASTPEGTDRAYGYTF
TRBJ2-3 NA TRBV5-1 NA TGCGCCAGCAGCATAGGGCTAGCAGATACGCAGTATTTT CASSIGLADTQYF
TRBJ2-7 NA TRBV6-5 NA TGTGCCAGCAGTTACTCAGACGGGACCTACGAGCAGTACTTC CASSYSDGTYEQYF
TRBJ2-6 NA TRBV27 NA TGTGCCAGCAGTTTGAGCAGCTCTGGGGCCAACGTCCTGACTTTC CASSLSSSGANVLTF
TRBJ2-7 NA TRBV7-9 NA TGTGCCAGCAGCTTAGGATATAGGGCCCACGAGCAGTACTTC CASSLGYRAHEQYF
TRBJ2-7 NA TRBV15 NA TGTGCCACCAGCAGAGATGGCGGGACTTCCTACGAGCAGTACTTC CATSRDGGTSYEQYF
TRBJ2-1 TRBD1 TRBV15 NA TGTGCCACCAGCAGGCCGACAGGGGTTGGGGTATACAATGAGCAGTTCTTC CATSRPTGVGVYNEQFF
TRBJ2-5 TRBD2 TRBV19 NA TGTGCCAGTAGGCGGACTAGCGGGAGAGCAGAGACCCAGTACTTC CASRRTSGRAETQYF
TRBJ2-1 TRBD1 TRBV11-2 NA TGTGCCAGCAGCTTATTCCGGACAGGGGGTAGGGATGAGCAGTTCTTC CASSLFRTGGRDEQFF
TRBJ1-5 NA TRBV4-1 NA TGCGCCAGCAGCCAAGGGGGCAGGGCCATTTATCAGCCCCAGCATTTT CASSQGGRAIYQPQHF
TRBJ2-7 NA TRBV14 NA TGTGCCAGCAGCCAAGATGGCGGGCTCTACGAGCAGTACTTC CASSQDGGLYEQYF
TRBJ2-1 TRBD2 TRBV27 NA TGTGCCAGCAGTTTAACCCAGTCTAGCGGGAGGGTCGATGAGCAGTTCTTC CASSLTQSSGRVDEQFF
TRBJ1-2 NA TRBV4-3 NA TGCGCCAGCAGCCAACGATTGGGCCCTAACTATGGCTACACCTTC CASSQRLGPNYGYTF
TRBJ1-1 TRBD1 TRBV4-3 NA TGCGCCAGCAGCTCAGGGGGCACTGAAGCTTTCTTT CASSSGGTEAFF
TRBJ2-1 TRBD2 TRBV9 NA TGTGCCAGCAGTGCAGATAGACTAGCGGGAGCAGACAATGAGCAGTTCTTC CASSADRLAGADNEQFF
TRBJ2-7 TRBD1 TRBV30 NA TGTGCCTGGAGACTCGGGACAGGGTTCCACGAGCAGTACTTC CAWRLGTGFHEQYF
TRBJ1-2 NA TRBV20-1 NA TGCAGTGCTAGCTATGGCTACACCTTC CSASYGYTF
TRBJ2-7 TRBD1 TRBV11-3 NA TGTGCCAGCAGCTTCCCGGACAGGGGGCCGGAGCAGTACTTC CASSFPDRGPEQYF
TRBJ2-1 NA TRBV7-9 once TGTGCCAGCAGCCCCCCGGGGCGCCAGGGGCCCCGCAATGAGCAGTTCTTC CASSPPGRQGPRNEQFF
TRBJ1-3 NA TRBV7-9 NA TGTGCCAGCAGCTTCGAGGGTTGGGGGTCTGGAAACACCATATATTTT CASSFEGWGSGNTIYF
TRBJ2-5 NA TRBV7-9 NA TGTGCCAGCAGTCTCGTAGGCGGACAACAAGAGACCCAGTACTTC CASSLVGGQQETQYF
TRBJ1-5 TRBD1 TRBV23-1 NA TGCGCCAGCAACACCCCAGGGGGGTTCAATCAGCCCCAGCATTTT CASNTPGGFNQPQHF
TRBJ2-2 NA TRBV7-8 NA TGTGCCAGCAGCTTACCGAGGACGCCGAACACCGGGGAGCTGTTTTTT CASSLPRTPNTGELFF
TRBJ2-5 NA TRBV27 NA TGTGCCAGCAGCGGACTAGGGGGAAGGGAGACCCAGTACTTC CASSGLGGRETQYF
TRBJ2-7 NA TRBV7-9 few TGTGCCAGCGGCCTGGTTCCGGGTAGGTACGAGCAGTACTTC CASGLVPGRYEQYF
TRBJ2-1 TRBD1 TRBV4-1 NA TGCGCCAGCAGCCAAGACAGGGGGCCAGAGCAGTTCTTC CASSQDRGPEQFF
TRBJ1-5 NA TRBV7-6 NA TGTGCCAGCAGCTTAGATAGTTATCAGCCCCAGCATTTT CASSLDSYQPQHF
TRBJ2-2 NA TRBV7-6 NA TGTGCCAGCAGCTCACTAGCATCGAACACCGGGGAGCTGTTTTTT CASSSLASNTGELFF
TRBJ2-7 TRBD2 TRBV27 NA TGTGCCAGCAGGAAGAGACTAGCGGGGAACTACGAGCAGTACTTC CASRKRLAGNYEQYF